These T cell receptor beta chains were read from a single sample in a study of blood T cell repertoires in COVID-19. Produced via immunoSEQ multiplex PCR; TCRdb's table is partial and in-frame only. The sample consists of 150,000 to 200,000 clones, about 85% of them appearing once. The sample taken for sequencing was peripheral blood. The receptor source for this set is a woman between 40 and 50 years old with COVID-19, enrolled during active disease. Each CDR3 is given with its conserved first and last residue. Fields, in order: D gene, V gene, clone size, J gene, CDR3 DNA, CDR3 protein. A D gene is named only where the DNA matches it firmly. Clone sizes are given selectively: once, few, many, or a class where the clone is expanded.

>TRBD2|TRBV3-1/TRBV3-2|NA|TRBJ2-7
TGTGCCAGCAGCCAATATGGACTAGGAACCTACGAGCAGTACTTC
CASSQYGLGTYEQYF
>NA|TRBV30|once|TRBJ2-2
TGTGCCTGGGGTCAGGGAAGCCGGACGGGGGAGCTGTTTTTT
CAWGQGSRTGELFF
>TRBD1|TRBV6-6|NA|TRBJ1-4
TGTGCCAGCAGTTACACTTCAGGGGGGAATGAAAAACTGTTTTTT
CASSYTSGGNEKLFF
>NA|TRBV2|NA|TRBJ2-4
TGTGCCAGCGAGTCTGAAGCCAAAAACATTCAGTACTTC
CASESEAKNIQYF
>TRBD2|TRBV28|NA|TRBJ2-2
TGTGCCAGCAGCTTACTTGGGACTAACCCATGGGGCGGGGAGCTGTTTTTT
CASSLLGTNPWGGELFF
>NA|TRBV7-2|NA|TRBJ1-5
TGTGCCAGCAGCTTAGCAGGAGTAGGTAGCAATCAGCCCCAGCATTTT
CASSLAGVGSNQPQHF
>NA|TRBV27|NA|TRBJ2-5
TGTGCCAGCAGTTCCCGGGTTGGGGAGACCCAGTACTTC
CASSSRVGETQYF
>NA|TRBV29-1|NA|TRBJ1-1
TGCAGCGTAGGGCGGGGGGCGAACACTGAAGCTTTCTTT
CSVGRGANTEAFF
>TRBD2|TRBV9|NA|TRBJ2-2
TGTGCCAGCAGCTCGCCGGGACTAGCGGGAGCCGGGGAGCTGTTTTTT
CASSSPGLAGAGELFF
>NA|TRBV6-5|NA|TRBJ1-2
TGTGCCACCCATCTGGACAGAGCAAATATTGTTGGCTACACCTTC
CATHLDRANIVGYTF
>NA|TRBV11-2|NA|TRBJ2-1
TGTGCCAGCAGCCCTAGCTCCTACAATGAGCAGTTCTTC
CASSPSSYNEQFF
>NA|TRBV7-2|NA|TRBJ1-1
TGTGCCAGCAGCACAAGATCCGGGATCGGGACTGAAGCTTTCTTT
CASSTRSGIGTEAFF
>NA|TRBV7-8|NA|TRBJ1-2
TGTGCCAGCAGGCCCGCAGGGTTTGGGAGCTACACCTTC
CASRPAGFGSYTF
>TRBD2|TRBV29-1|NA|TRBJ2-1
TGCAGCGTTAAGACTAGCGGTGTTTGGTACAATGAGCAGTTCTTC
CSVKTSGVWYNEQFF
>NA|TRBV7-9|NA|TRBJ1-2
TGTGCCAGCAGCTTAGGGGCCGAGACAAATGGCTACACCTTC
CASSLGAETNGYTF
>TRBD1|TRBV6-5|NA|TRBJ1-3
TGTGCCAGCAGCTATGGGACAGCAGGAAACACCATATATTTT
CASSYGTAGNTIYF
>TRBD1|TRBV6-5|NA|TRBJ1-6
TGTGCCAGCAGTTACGGCTGGACAGGGAGATCACCCCTCCACTTT
CASSYGWTGRSPLHF
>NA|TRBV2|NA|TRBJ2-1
TGTGCCAGCATTCTACTGGAGGGCTCTGAGCAGTTCTTC
CASILLEGSEQFF
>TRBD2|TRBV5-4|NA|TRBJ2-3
TGTGCCAGCAGCTTGGCCAGTTTAGCGGGGGGCCCCTTGGATACGCAGTATTTT
CASSLASLAGGPLDTQYF
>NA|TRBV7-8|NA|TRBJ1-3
TGTGCCAGCGGAGGCAGGTTCTCTGGAAACACCATATATTTT
CASGGRFSGNTIYF
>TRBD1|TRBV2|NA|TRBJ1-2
TGTGCCAGCTCCCAGGGACAGATCTATGGCTACACCTTC
CASSQGQIYGYTF
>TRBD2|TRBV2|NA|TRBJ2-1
TGTGCCAGCAGTTTCGGACTAGCGAGTTACAATGAGCAGTTCTTC
CASSFGLASYNEQFF
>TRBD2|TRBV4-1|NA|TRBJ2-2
TGCGCCAGCAGCCCGGGACTAGCGACCCTTAACACCGGGGAGCTGTTTTTT
CASSPGLATLNTGELFF
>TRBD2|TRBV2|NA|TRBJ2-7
TGTGCCAGCATCCGGGACTATCCCTACGAGCAGTACTTC
CASIRDYPYEQYF